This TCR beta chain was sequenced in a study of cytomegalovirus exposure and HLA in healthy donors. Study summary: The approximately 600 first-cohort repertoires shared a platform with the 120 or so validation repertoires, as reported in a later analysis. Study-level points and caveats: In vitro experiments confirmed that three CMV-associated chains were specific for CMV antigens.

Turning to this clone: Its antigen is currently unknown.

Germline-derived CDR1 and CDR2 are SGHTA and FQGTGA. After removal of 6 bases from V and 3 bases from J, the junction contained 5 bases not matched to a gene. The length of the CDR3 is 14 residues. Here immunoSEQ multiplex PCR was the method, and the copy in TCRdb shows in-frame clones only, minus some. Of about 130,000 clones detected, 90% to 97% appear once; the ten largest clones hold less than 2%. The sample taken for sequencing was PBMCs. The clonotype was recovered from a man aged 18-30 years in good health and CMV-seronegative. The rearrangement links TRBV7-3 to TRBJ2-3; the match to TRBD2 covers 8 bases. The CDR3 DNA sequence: TGTGCCAGCAGGTTTGGACTAGCAACAGATACGCAGTATTTT. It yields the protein CASRFGLATDTQYF.